The rows below give T cell receptor beta chains drawn from one sample of a study of cytomegalovirus exposure and HLA in healthy donors. Clones were sequenced by immunoSEQ multiplex PCR, and TCRdb holds only the in-frame ones, with some missing. The sample includes over 110,000 clones, 86% of them seen just once. The sequenced sample consisted of PBMCs. These receptors were obtained from a young man in good health and CMV-seronegative. The CDR3 runs from the conserved cysteine through the conserved F or W. D genes are given only for firm matches. Not every row has a clone size; where given, it reads once, few, many or a size class.

j_call: TRBJ1-1; v_call: TRBV27; clone_size: NA; d_call: NA; cdr3_aa: CASSRTGYTEAFF; cdr3_nt: TGTGCCAGCAGCCGTACAGGGTACACTGAAGCTTTCTTT
j_call: TRBJ2-7; v_call: TRBV2; clone_size: NA; d_call: NA; cdr3_aa: CATGRLFRGVYEQYF; cdr3_nt: TGTGCCACAGGGCGGCTCTTCCGAGGAGTGTACGAGCAGTACTTC
j_call: TRBJ1-2; v_call: TRBV19; clone_size: NA; d_call: NA; cdr3_aa: CASRLGGTGVIRYTF; cdr3_nt: TGTGCCAGTAGGTTGGGGGGTACTGGCGTAATTCGCTACACCTTC
j_call: TRBJ2-7; v_call: TRBV14; clone_size: few; d_call: NA; cdr3_aa: CASSLGHLRSYEQYF; cdr3_nt: TGTGCCAGCAGCCTCGGACACCTCAGATCCTACGAGCAGTACTTC
j_call: TRBJ1-2; v_call: TRBV19; clone_size: once; d_call: NA; cdr3_aa: CASSISYSERYGYTF; cdr3_nt: TGTGCCAGTAGTATAAGTTACTCAGAGCGCTATGGCTACACCTTC
j_call: TRBJ2-7; v_call: TRBV10-3; clone_size: NA; d_call: NA; cdr3_aa: CAISDQGSNEQYF; cdr3_nt: TGTGCCATCAGTGACCAGGGCTCAAACGAGCAGTACTTC
j_call: TRBJ1-5; v_call: TRBV11-3; clone_size: NA; d_call: TRBD1; cdr3_aa: CASSLELQGHQPQHF; cdr3_nt: TGTGCCAGCAGCTTAGAATTACAGGGGCATCAGCCCCAGCATTTT
j_call: TRBJ2-3; v_call: TRBV5-4; clone_size: NA; d_call: TRBD2; cdr3_aa: CASSLGGLAGGTDTQYF; cdr3_nt: TGTGCCAGCAGCTTGGGGGGACTAGCGGGGGGCACAGATACGCAGTATTTT
j_call: TRBJ2-2; v_call: TRBV11-2; clone_size: NA; d_call: NA; cdr3_aa: CASSSLRGTATGELFF; cdr3_nt: TGTGCCAGCAGCTCCCTTCGGGGGACAGCCACCGGGGAGCTGTTTTTT
j_call: TRBJ1-5; v_call: TRBV28; clone_size: NA; d_call: NA; cdr3_aa: CASSPIGGYSNQPQHF; cdr3_nt: TGTGCCAGCAGCCCAATTGGGGGGTATAGCAATCAGCCCCAGCATTTT
j_call: TRBJ2-6; v_call: TRBV28; clone_size: few; d_call: NA; cdr3_aa: CASSLEGGSGANVLTF; cdr3_nt: TGTGCCAGCAGTTTGGAGGGTGGGTCTGGGGCCAACGTCCTGACTTTC
j_call: TRBJ1-1; v_call: TRBV6-5; clone_size: few; d_call: TRBD1; cdr3_aa: CASSLGQGTEAFF; cdr3_nt: TGTGCCAGCAGCCTGGGACAGGGAACTGAAGCTTTCTTT
j_call: TRBJ1-5; v_call: TRBV27; clone_size: once; d_call: TRBD1; cdr3_aa: CASSSLDRGDQPQHF; cdr3_nt: TGTGCCAGCAGTTCACTGGACAGGGGTGATCAGCCCCAGCATTTT
j_call: TRBJ2-1; v_call: TRBV19; clone_size: NA; d_call: NA; cdr3_aa: CASSWADSYNEQFF; cdr3_nt: TGTGCCAGTAGTTGGGCAGATTCCTACAATGAGCAGTTCTTC
j_call: TRBJ1-4; v_call: TRBV4-2; clone_size: NA; d_call: NA; cdr3_aa: CASSQVSVSTNEKLFF; cdr3_nt: TGTGCCAGCAGCCAAGTTTCGGTTTCTACTAATGAAAAACTGTTTTTT
j_call: TRBJ2-1; v_call: TRBV19; clone_size: NA; d_call: TRBD2; cdr3_aa: CASSVSSGRFNEQFF; cdr3_nt: TGTGCCAGTAGTGTGTCTAGCGGGAGATTCAATGAGCAGTTCTTC
j_call: TRBJ2-7; v_call: TRBV7-2; clone_size: NA; d_call: TRBD2; cdr3_aa: CASSLGTSGPSVSYEQYF; cdr3_nt: TGTGCCAGCAGCCTAGGGACTAGCGGGCCGTCAGTATCCTACGAGCAGTACTTC
j_call: TRBJ2-6; v_call: TRBV5-1; clone_size: few; d_call: NA; cdr3_aa: CASCQGTGANVLTF; cdr3_nt: TGCGCCAGCTGCCAGGGGACTGGGGCCAACGTCCTGACTTTC
j_call: TRBJ1-1; v_call: TRBV2; clone_size: NA; d_call: NA; cdr3_aa: CASSASTGMNTEAFF; cdr3_nt: TGTGCCAGCAGTGCAAGTACAGGGATGAACACTGAAGCTTTCTTT
j_call: TRBJ2-7; v_call: TRBV4-1; clone_size: once; d_call: TRBD1; cdr3_aa: CASSQAAGTGGRYEQYF; cdr3_nt: TGCGCCAGCAGCCAAGCGGCCGGGACAGGGGGCAGGTACGAGCAGTACTTC
j_call: TRBJ1-1; v_call: TRBV5-1; clone_size: NA; d_call: TRBD1; cdr3_aa: CASSSDRGSEAFF; cdr3_nt: TGCGCCAGCAGCTCGGACAGGGGTAGTGAAGCTTTCTTT
j_call: TRBJ2-4; v_call: TRBV4-1; clone_size: once; d_call: NA; cdr3_aa: CASSQPGSKNIQYF; cdr3_nt: TGCGCCAGCAGCCAGCCGGGGTCGAAAAACATTCAGTACTTC
j_call: TRBJ2-2; v_call: TRBV5-4; clone_size: NA; d_call: TRBD1; cdr3_aa: CASSRGDRGNTGELFF; cdr3_nt: TGTGCCAGCAGCCGTGGGGACAGGGGGAACACCGGGGAGCTGTTTTTT
j_call: TRBJ2-1; v_call: TRBV19; clone_size: NA; d_call: NA; cdr3_aa: CASSNTAYNEQFF; cdr3_nt: TGTGCCAGTAGTAACACCGCCTACAATGAGCAGTTCTTC
j_call: TRBJ2-3; v_call: TRBV19; clone_size: NA; d_call: NA; cdr3_aa: CASSPNSGRSQDTQYF; cdr3_nt: TGTGCCAGTAGTCCCAATAGCGGTCGTTCTCAAGATACGCAGTATTTT
j_call: TRBJ2-6; v_call: TRBV2; clone_size: NA; d_call: NA; cdr3_aa: CASSDGNSGANVLTF; cdr3_nt: TGTGCCAGCAGTGACGGGAACTCTGGGGCCAACGTCCTGACTTTC